This record covers a single TCR beta chain. Germline CDR1 MNHEY, CDR2 SVGAGI. The CDR3 has 15 amino acids. Trimming removed 7 bases from V and 6 bases from J; junction bases left unmatched: 12. TCRdb's table, derived via immunoSEQ multiplex PCR, lists solely in-frame clones and lacks some. In the table there are tens of thousands of clones, roughly 90% of which are singletons. This specimen comes from a study of PD-1 and CTLA-4 blockade in melanoma. This TCR derives from a human donor with melanoma. The chain employs TRBV6-5 and TRBJ2-1, with 7 bases that match TRBD1. Sequences were derived from CD8+ T cells from peripheral blood, sampled from a patient given anti-PD-1 treatment. CDR3 in amino acids: CASNRPGTEGNEQFF. The DNA for the CDR3 is TGTGCCAGCAACCGACCCGGGACAGAGGGCAATGAGCAGTTCTTC.